The 5 T cell receptor beta chains below all came from one sample that was sequenced in a study of T cell responses to AZD1222 COVID-19 vaccine (dated by TCRdb to about 2021). This specimen's time point label, per the study, means: baseline before first vaccination. Library preparation employed the immunoSEQ multiplex PCR assay. Not all clones reach the TCRdb copy of this immuneACCESS table, which keeps in-frame sequences only. Checked studies attribute under half of the gap to unresolved V genes and leave the rest unexplained. This sample has over 150,000 clones in its table, and 88% of those were observed once. The ten biggest clones cover roughly 5.5% of the sample. The specimen was peripheral blood, collected on day 0 of AZD1222 vaccination. All receptors come from an adult in good health.

The CDR3 DNA reads TGTGCCAGCAGCCAAGAAGGCAACGACACCTACGAGCAGTACTTC. Translation: CASSQEGNDTYEQYF. This chain connects TRBV3-1 (or the pseudogene TRBV3-2) to TRBJ2-7; D is unresolved. With 0 bases removed from V and 2 bases from J, the gap between germline ends came to 11 bases. This CDR3 comprises 15 residues. Germline-derived CDR1 and CDR2 are LGHDT and YNNKEL (reference sequence).

The chain uses TRBV5-6 and TRBJ1-2; D gene unclear. The CDR3 is made up of 13 amino acids. Germline loops: CDR1 SGHDT, CDR2 YYEEEE. V was trimmed by 0 bases and J by 5 bases, leaving 8 bases between them. The CDR3 is CASSLAQPYGYTF. The CDR3 DNA is TGTGCCAGCAGCTTGGCTCAGCCATATGGCTACACCTTC.

The chain recombines TRBV5-1 with TRBJ2-2; D gene ambiguous. The ends were cut back, 0 bases at V and 7 bases at J, with 4 bases in the middle. The CDR3 totals 12 residues. Germline values: CDR1 SGHRS, CDR2 YFSETQ. CDR3 DNA sequence: TGCGCCAGCAGCTTGGGACTCGGGGAGCTGTTTTTT. This encodes CASSLGLGELFF.

The chain carries TRBV5-1 and TRBJ1-5; 8 bases fit TRBD1. CDR3 size: 14 residues. V was clipped by 3 bases and J by 7 bases; unmatched bases: 6. Germline values: CDR1 SGHRS, CDR2 YFSETQ. The CDR3 DNA follows: TGCGCCAGCAGCTGGACAGGGCCAGAACAGCCCCAGCATTTT. The encoded protein is CASSWTGPEQPQHF.

The V call is TRBV6-1, the J call TRBJ1-6; no clear D. Trimming shortened V by 0 bases and J by 7 bases, and 10 bases separated the two germline ends. The CDR3 spans 15 residues. The germline CDR1 and CDR2 sequences are MNHNS and SASEGT. DNA for the CDR3: TGTGCCAGCAGTGAAGCCTCCGGCCGAAATTCACCCCTCCACTTT. Protein: CASSEASGRNSPLHF.